This T cell receptor beta chain emerged from a study of cytomegalovirus exposure and HLA in healthy donors. Study-level findings and limits: A few CMV-associated chains were confirmed in vitro to be specific for CMV antigens. Segments of the TCR beta V type were, in most cases, productive about 90% or about 30% of the time in an earlier analysis.

On this clone itself: Its antigen remains unknown. The sample contains more than one DNA sequence encoding this CDR3.

Trimming removed 6 bases at V and 3 bases at J, with 14 bases between. The CDR3 is made up of 15 amino acids. The germline CDR1 and CDR2 sequences are MRHNA and SNTAGT. PCR involved 60 Vbeta and 13 Jbeta primers. Methods used by the authors: Unique TCR beta chains totaled some 80 million in a later count, with around 11 million of them shared. The data were produced by immunoSEQ multiplex PCR, yet TCRdb's version contains in-frame clones alone and is incomplete. D and trimming come from the DNA, and the V and J calls and clone size come from that table. Here the sample spans about 150,000 clones, around 80% being singletons.

The TCR sequence derives from a man between 18 and 35 years old in good health and CMV-seronegative. J is TRBJ2-2 and V is TRBV6-4; no reliable D call. Sequences were obtained from PBMCs. CDR3 sequence: CASSPQAGDTGELFF. The CDR3 DNA follows: TGTGCCAGCAGCCCTCAGGCAGGTGACACCGGGGAGCTGTTTTTT.